The sequence of this TCR beta chain was determined in a study of human T cells and chemical hapten exposure. Study-level background: Alopecia areata, totalis or universalis was found in mostly female patients.

Time point: patch test 1, 2 weeks after DPC sensitization. Treatment meaning: therapeutic diphenylcyclopropenone sensitization with weekly scalp DPC. Blood draws came first, before each patch test. Each donor was an alopecia patient between 18 and 70 years of age who qualified for DPC. V shed 2 bases and J 2 bases; nucleotides not matched to a gene: 6. This CDR3 contains 18 residues. Germline CDR1 SGHTA, CDR2 FQGNSA. One entry per CDR3 protein, called by TCRdb with MiXCR from the RACE reads. Among under 200,000 distinct CDR3 sequences listed, approximately 14% were seen once. A word on this clonotype: Its matching antigen is unknown.

Whole-study findings and limits: With regard to DPC sensitization, TCRs above 1 in 1000 frequency did not change.

The sequence derives from a woman in her twenties or thirties with alopecia areata. Some clones in this sample may be carry-over from other donors' samples. V usage is TRBV7-2 and J usage is TRBJ2-2; TRBD2 agrees at 12 bases. The sample in question was whole blood, obtained in connection with sensitization to the hapten diphenylcyclopropenone (DPC). The CDR3 reads CASSLFTSGGPNTGELFF. In DNA, the CDR3 is TGTGCCAGCAGCTTATTTACTAGCGGGGGGCCTAACACCGGGGAGCTGTTTTTT. The full variable domain, with the rest looked up from reference TRBV7-2 and TRBJ2-2, is GAGVSQSPSNKVTEKGKDVELRCDPISGHTALYWYRQSLGQGLEFLIYFQGNSAPDKSGLPSDRFSAERTGGSVSTLTIQRTQQEDSAVYLCASSLFTSGGPNTGELFFGEGSRLTVL.